A selection of T cell receptor beta chains follows, all from one sample in a study of T-cell reconstitution after alpha-beta-depleted transplantation in children. TCRdb ran MiXCR on the PCR reads and lists one entry per CDR3 protein. The sample has approximately 70,000 distinct CDR3 sequences; roughly 4.5% are singletons. This sample comprised PBMCs, mostly from graft donor cells, obtained 180 days after TCRalphabeta/CD19-depleted stem cell transplant. All receptors derive from a boy less than two years old who had a stem cell transplant for acute myeloid leukemia, so the T cells may come from the graft donor. Both conserved end residues are part of each CDR3. The D gene is left open where the match is weak. Not all rows give a size; the values are once, few, many and, for expanded clones, a class.

many	-	TRBV20-1	TRBJ2-1	CSVSQGDSYNEQFF	TGCAGTGTCTCACAGGGAGACTCCTACAATGAGCAGTTCTTC
many	-	TRBV27	TRBJ1-5	CASSDARPFQDQPQHF	TGTGCCAGCAGTGACGCTCGACCATTCCAGGATCAGCCCCAGCATTTT
many	TRBD1	TRBV7-9	TRBJ2-7	CASSPSGQGKSLYEQYF	TGTGCCAGCAGCCCCAGCGGACAGGGGAAGTCCCTCTACGAGCAGTACTTC
many	-	TRBV30	TRBJ2-2	CAWTGHTGELFF	TGTGCCTGGACAGGGCACACCGGGGAGCTGTTTTTT
many	TRBD1	TRBV12-3/TRBV12-4	TRBJ2-7	CASSFGTVFYEQYF	TGTGCCAGCAGTTTTGGGACAGTCTTCTACGAGCAGTACTTC
many	-	TRBV20-1	TRBJ2-1	CSANTGNPYNEQFF	TGCAGTGCGAATACAGGCAATCCCTACAATGAGCAGTTCTTC
many	-	TRBV5-6	TRBJ2-3	CASSYDSLSTDTQYF	TGTGCCAGCAGCTATGATTCACTTAGCACAGATACGCAGTATTTT
many	-	TRBV5-1	TRBJ1-1	CASSPEGRTEAFF	TGCGCCAGCAGCCCCGAGGGGCGGACTGAAGCTTTCTTT
many	TRBD1	TRBV18	TRBJ1-2	CASSPRTGGYTF	TGTGCCAGCTCACCACGGACAGGGGGCTACACCTTC
many	TRBD1	TRBV4-3	TRBJ1-2	CASSQGPRQGDGYTF	TGCGCCAGCAGCCAAGGTCCCCGCCAGGGGGATGGCTACACCTTC
many	-	TRBV4-1	TRBJ1-2	CASSQVLGEINYGYTF	TGCGCCAGCAGCCAAGTCCTCGGGGAGATTAACTATGGCTACACCTTC
many	TRBD1	TRBV10-3	TRBJ2-7	CAISEQGSEQYF	TGTGCCATCAGTGAACAGGGGAGCGAGCAGTACTTC
many	TRBD1	TRBV28	TRBJ2-5	CASSRQGGTQYF	TGTGCCAGCAGCCGACAGGGGGGGACCCAGTACTTC
many	TRBD2	TRBV5-1	TRBJ2-1	CASSSFGTNNNEQFF	TGCGCCAGCAGCTCCTTCGGGACTAATAACAATGAGCAGTTCTTC
-	TRBD2	TRBV4-3	TRBJ2-1	CASSQDRSGVTPAYNEQFF	TGCGCCAGCAGCCAAGATCGTAGCGGGGTTACCCCGGCCTACAATGAGCAGTTCTTC
many	TRBD1	TRBV5-1	TRBJ2-3	CASSSGTGTFTDTQYF	TGCGCCAGCAGCTCCGGGACAGGGACCTTCACAGATACGCAGTATTTT
many	-	TRBV29-1	TRBJ1-1	CSVLEGGGMNTEAFF	TGCAGCGTTCTGGAGGGGGGGGGAATGAACACTGAAGCTTTCTTT
many	TRBD2	TRBV7-2	TRBJ2-3	CASSGTIGDTQYF	TGTGCCAGCAGCGGGACTATCGGGGATACGCAGTATTTT
many	-	TRBV30	TRBJ1-6	CAWSVMGGSRNSPLHF	TGTGCCTGGAGTGTGATGGGAGGCTCTCGTAATTCACCCCTCCACTTT
many	-	TRBV4-1	TRBJ1-1	CASSQVAGGGGTEAFF	TGCGCCAGCAGCCAAGTTGCTGGGGGTGGGGGCACTGAAGCTTTCTTT
many	TRBD1	TRBV10-3	TRBJ2-5	CAISVVQGEETQYF	TGTGCCATCAGTGTGGTGCAGGGGGAAGAGACCCAGTACTTC
many	TRBD2	TRBV29-1	TRBJ2-1	CSSGTSGGEALYNEQFF	TGCAGTTCGGGGACTAGCGGGGGAGAAGCACTTTACAATGAGCAGTTCTTC
many	TRBD2	TRBV20-1	TRBJ2-3	CSVLPGGNPLDTQYF	TGCAGTGTTCTCCCCGGGGGGAATCCGCTAGATACGCAGTATTTT
many	TRBD1	TRBV24-1	TRBJ1-2	CATSDFGGQPYGYTF	TGTGCCACCAGTGATTTTGGGGGACAGCCATATGGCTACACCTTC
many	-	TRBV11-2	TRBJ2-5	CASSLLRGYETQYF	TGTGCCAGCAGCCTACTGCGGGGATACGAGACCCAGTACTTC
many	TRBD2	TRBV7-3	TRBJ2-1	CASSPRPSGGAVGNEQFF	TGTGCCAGCAGCCCTCGGCCTAGCGGGGGGGCCGTAGGCAATGAGCAGTTCTTC
many	-	TRBV6-5	TRBJ1-3	CASSPQLSGNTIYF	TGTGCCAGCAGTCCCCAGCTCTCTGGAAACACCATATATTTT
many	TRBD1	TRBV7-9	TRBJ2-5	CASRSGGERRETQYF	TGTGCCAGCAGATCAGGGGGTGAGCGTCGAGAGACCCAGTACTTC
many	-	TRBV16	TRBJ1-2	CASSQRRARGYTF	TGTGCCAGCAGCCAAAGGAGGGCGAGAGGCTACACCTTC
many	-	TRBV15	TRBJ1-5	CATSIGGIDQPQHF	TGTGCCACCAGCATCGGGGGAATAGATCAGCCCCAGCATTTT
many	-	TRBV12-3/TRBV12-4	TRBJ2-1	CASSFIGSYNEQFF	TGTGCCAGCTCCTTTATAGGCTCCTACAATGAGCAGTTCTTC
many	-	TRBV15	TRBJ2-5	CATSRDLGGRETQYF	TGTGCCACCAGCAGAGATCTGGGCGGACGGGAGACCCAGTACTTC
many	-	TRBV5-1	TRBJ2-6	CASSLVPRSNSGANVLTF	TGCGCCAGCAGCTTGGTTCCCAGGTCAAACTCTGGGGCCAACGTCCTGACTTTC
many	-	TRBV29-1	TRBJ1-2	CSVAEWGYTF	TGCAGCGTTGCGGAGTGGGGCTACACCTTC
many	-	TRBV6-5	TRBJ2-7	CASSYSTMGGPSYEQYF	TGTGCCAGCAGTTACTCGACGATGGGAGGACCTTCCTACGAGCAGTACTTC
many	-	TRBV12-3/TRBV12-4	TRBJ1-4	CASSYQRNEKLFF	TGTGCCAGCAGTTACCAACGGAATGAAAAACTGTTTTTT
many	-	TRBV29-1	TRBJ2-5	CSVGEETQYF	TGCAGCGTTGGGGAAGAGACCCAGTACTTC
many	-	TRBV12-3/TRBV12-4	TRBJ2-5	CASGRTPGGRRETQYF	TGTGCCAGCGGTAGAACCCCCGGGGGGCGCAGGGAGACCCAGTACTTC
many	-	TRBV7-2	TRBJ1-2	CASSRDRGEGYTF	TGTGCCAGCAGCCGTGACCGTGGGGAAGGCTACACCTTC
many	-	TRBV20-1	TRBJ2-1	CSASVGGGEQFF	TGCAGTGCTAGTGTCGGGGGTGGTGAGCAGTTCTTC
many	-	TRBV6-1	TRBJ1-1	CASSGTVNTEAFF	TGTGCCAGCAGTGGAACAGTGAACACTGAAGCTTTCTTT
many	-	TRBV20-1	TRBJ1-5	CSARGQDQPQHF	TGCAGTGCTAGAGGACAGGATCAGCCCCAGCATTTT
many	-	TRBV12-3/TRBV12-4	TRBJ2-1	CASRRGRGLVEQFF	TGTGCCAGCAGAAGGGGGAGGGGGCTCGTTGAGCAGTTCTTC
many	TRBD1	TRBV12-3/TRBV12-4	TRBJ1-5	CASSLGTGIRQPQHF	TGTGCCAGCAGTTTAGGGACAGGGATACGTCAGCCCCAGCATTTT
many	TRBD1	TRBV25-1	TRBJ2-1	CASSDTGQDINEQFF	TGTGCCAGCAGTGACACGGGACAGGACATCAATGAGCAGTTCTTC
many	TRBD1	TRBV11-2	TRBJ2-5	CATSPTGSLQETQYF	TGTGCCACCTCCCCGACAGGGTCGTTGCAAGAGACCCAGTACTTC
many	-	TRBV19	TRBJ1-4	CASRTETRNEKLFF	TGTGCCAGTCGGACAGAGACGCGTAATGAAAAACTGTTTTTT
many	-	TRBV30	TRBJ2-7	CAWSIALRDEQYF	TGTGCCTGGAGTATCGCGCTCCGGGACGAGCAGTACTTC
many	-	TRBV20-1	TRBJ1-5	CSASRYGVRTRGQPQHF	TGCAGTGCTAGCCGCTACGGGGTCCGAACGCGGGGTCAGCCCCAGCATTTT
many	-	TRBV20-1	TRBJ2-2	CSARAGGAGTGELFF	TGCAGTGCTAGAGCCGGGGGCGCGGGAACCGGGGAGCTGTTTTTT
many	TRBD1	TRBV12-3/TRBV12-4	TRBJ2-1	CASEQGQNEQFF	TGTGCCAGCGAACAGGGACAGAATGAGCAGTTCTTC
many	TRBD1	TRBV12-3/TRBV12-4	TRBJ2-1	CASSLRGQGKSYNEQFF	TGTGCCAGCAGTTTAAGGGGACAGGGGAAGAGTTACAATGAGCAGTTCTTC
many	-	TRBV5-6	TRBJ2-1	CASSLAWGYNEQFF	TGTGCCAGCAGCTTGGCCTGGGGGTACAATGAGCAGTTCTTC
many	-	TRBV7-2	TRBJ2-7	CASSLDVRGSEQYF	TGTGCCAGCAGCTTAGACGTACGGGGAAGTGAGCAGTACTTC
few	TRBD1	TRBV4-2	TRBJ1-2	CASSQDSYDRGQTNYGYTF	TGTGCCAGCAGCCAAGATTCGTATGACAGGGGGCAGACTAACTATGGCTACACCTTC
few	TRBD2	TRBV24-1	TRBJ2-1	CATSSSGLAKFF	TGTGCCACCAGCTCGTCGGGACTAGCAAAGTTCTTC
-	TRBD1	TRBV5-5	TRBJ2-7	CASSLWDRLYEQYF	TGTGCCAGCAGCTTATGGGACAGGCTCTACGAGCAGTACTTC
many	-	TRBV6-6	TRBJ2-6	CASSPLRGVANVLTF	TGTGCCAGCAGTCCACTAAGGGGGGTGGCCAACGTCCTGACTTTC
many	-	TRBV15	TRBJ2-2	CATSRELIGRWDTGELFF	TGTGCCACCAGCAGAGAGTTGATAGGGAGATGGGACACCGGGGAGCTGTTTTTT
many	-	TRBV7-8	TRBJ2-3	CATKTDPLTSTDTQYF	TGTGCCACCAAGACTGACCCCTTAACTAGCACAGATACGCAGTATTTT